This T cell receptor beta chain originates from a study of cytomegalovirus exposure and HLA in healthy donors. General observations from the study: Associated with HLA alleles at 0.05 false discovery rate in a later analysis were 16,951 TCR beta sequences. A link between a missense DCLRE1C variant and TCR beta V- and J-gene trimming emerged from a later analysis.

CDR1 is SNHLY, CDR2 FYNNEI, per germline. The junction had 7 bases not matched to a gene; V was cut back by 0 bases and J by 3 bases. CDR3 length: 17 amino acids. On this clone: No antigen is known for it.

Primers for the PCR totalled 60 Vbeta and 13 Jbeta. Here immunoSEQ multiplex PCR was the method, and the copy in TCRdb shows in-frame clones only, minus some. In the table there are over 55,000 clones, 75% to 85% of which are singletons. The chain employs TRBV2 and TRBJ2-2; TRBD1 matches 7 bases. The sequence derives from a male donor in good health and CMV-seronegative. The sequenced material came from PBMCs. The CDR3 bases are TGTGCCAGCAGTGAAGCAGGGACAGATTCTGACACCGGGGAGCTGTTTTTT. As protein: CASSEAGTDSDTGELFF.